This T cell receptor (beta chain) stems from a study of blood T cell repertoires in COVID-19. V was clipped by 5 bases and J by 5 bases, with 15 bases between them. This CDR3 spans 14 amino acids. Germline lookup yields CDR1 MNHEY and CDR2 SMNVEV (reference sequence). Under the authors' procedure: Counts of nucleated cells, estimated from reference gene primer amplification, were obtained. TCRdb keeps only in-frame clones here, not all; method: immunoSEQ multiplex PCR. That table gives V, J and clone size, and the DNA gave D and trimming. Seen here are about 480,000 clones, roughly nine tenths observed once, and the top ten hold approximately 0.9%. Followed over time, Seattle patients had been enrolled while infection was active.

V and J are TRBV27 and TRBJ2-5, with D perhaps TRBD1 (6 bases). This TCR was sampled from a man aged 18 to 29 with COVID-19, enrolled during active disease. Source material: peripheral blood. CDR3 in DNA: TGTGCCAGCAGTAACACAGGGTTTGGGGAGACCCAGTACTTC. Amino acids: CASSNTGFGETQYF.